Below, one T cell receptor beta chain is given with its context. Its antigen remains unidentified. Qualities for individual bases were not recorded, and no much larger clone is one base off. One collaborating source in Seattle enrolled patients during active infection and followed them longitudinally through the course of disease. Each collaborating institution followed its own protocols to collect whole blood in K2EDTA tubes. For TCRbeta analysis, collaborator samples were shipped as frozen whole blood, as isolated PBMCs, or as DNA extracted from either sample type. From its cysteine to its phenylalanine, the CDR3 spans 14 amino acids. Just the 42-base CDR3 DNA is kept, in frame starting at base 1. Sequences MNHEY (CDR1) and SVGAGI (CDR2) are obtained from the germline V gene. Relative to germline, V is 5 bases shorter and J is 2 bases shorter, with 12 bases between their ends. TCRbeta CDR3 regions were amplified from genomic DNA using the immunoSEQ Assay, a bias-controlled multiplex PCR. Per the authors' processing: Within the assay, amplification of reference gene primers was used to estimate how many nucleated cells each sample contained. Sequence reads were collapsed and filtered to measure the absolute abundance of every unique TCRbeta CDR3 rearrangement. Productive Simpson clonality was computed per sample as the square root of Simpson's diversity index over productive rearrangements. This immuneACCESS table, as held by TCRdb, lists in-frame sequences with V and J called but not all clones. Of the missing ones, under half trace to an unresolved V gene in checked studies; the others have no known cause. D and trimming were read from the DNA, whereas the V and J calls and clone size are those reported in that table. The table for this sample lists 210,000 or so clones; 90% of them were counted only once. The top ten hold less than 3% of the sample.

The data were taken from a study of blood T cell repertoires in COVID-19 (dated by TCRdb to the early 2020s). About the investigation overall: Samples covering the acute and convalescent phases of COVID-19 were provided by collaborators in the United States, Italy and Spain. Where available, HLA class I and class II types were obtained from metadata supplied by the sample provider rather than from assay-based typing. Sample metadata almost always included a de-identified subject ID, COVID-19 status, age in years and sex. The material from the prospective study consisted of cDNA or gDNA derived from T cells, B-cell-depleted T cells, or PBMCs. Subjects who had been exposed to COVID-19, were actively infected with it, or had recovered from it provided the deeply sampled blood TCRbeta repertoires that made up the dataset. A freely available public database, intended as a resource for researchers studying the immune response to SARS-CoV-2, is where the repertoires were released. The samples were drawn from two sources: the first 160 participants of the ongoing ImmuneRACE study, and 1,200 or so subjects contributed by 6 global collaborators. Summary of the overall study and its limitations: How much clinical and demographic metadata was included differed by source and by participant, and the metadata was provided uncurated.

Recombination connected TRBV6-5 to TRBJ1-2; the D gene remains uncertain. This clonotype originated in a man aged 25-45 years with COVID-19, enrolled during active disease. The specimen sequenced was peripheral blood. In nucleotides, the sequence is TGTGCCAGCAGTACTACGACGGGGAACTATGGCTACACCTTC. This is translated as CASSTTTGNYGYTF.